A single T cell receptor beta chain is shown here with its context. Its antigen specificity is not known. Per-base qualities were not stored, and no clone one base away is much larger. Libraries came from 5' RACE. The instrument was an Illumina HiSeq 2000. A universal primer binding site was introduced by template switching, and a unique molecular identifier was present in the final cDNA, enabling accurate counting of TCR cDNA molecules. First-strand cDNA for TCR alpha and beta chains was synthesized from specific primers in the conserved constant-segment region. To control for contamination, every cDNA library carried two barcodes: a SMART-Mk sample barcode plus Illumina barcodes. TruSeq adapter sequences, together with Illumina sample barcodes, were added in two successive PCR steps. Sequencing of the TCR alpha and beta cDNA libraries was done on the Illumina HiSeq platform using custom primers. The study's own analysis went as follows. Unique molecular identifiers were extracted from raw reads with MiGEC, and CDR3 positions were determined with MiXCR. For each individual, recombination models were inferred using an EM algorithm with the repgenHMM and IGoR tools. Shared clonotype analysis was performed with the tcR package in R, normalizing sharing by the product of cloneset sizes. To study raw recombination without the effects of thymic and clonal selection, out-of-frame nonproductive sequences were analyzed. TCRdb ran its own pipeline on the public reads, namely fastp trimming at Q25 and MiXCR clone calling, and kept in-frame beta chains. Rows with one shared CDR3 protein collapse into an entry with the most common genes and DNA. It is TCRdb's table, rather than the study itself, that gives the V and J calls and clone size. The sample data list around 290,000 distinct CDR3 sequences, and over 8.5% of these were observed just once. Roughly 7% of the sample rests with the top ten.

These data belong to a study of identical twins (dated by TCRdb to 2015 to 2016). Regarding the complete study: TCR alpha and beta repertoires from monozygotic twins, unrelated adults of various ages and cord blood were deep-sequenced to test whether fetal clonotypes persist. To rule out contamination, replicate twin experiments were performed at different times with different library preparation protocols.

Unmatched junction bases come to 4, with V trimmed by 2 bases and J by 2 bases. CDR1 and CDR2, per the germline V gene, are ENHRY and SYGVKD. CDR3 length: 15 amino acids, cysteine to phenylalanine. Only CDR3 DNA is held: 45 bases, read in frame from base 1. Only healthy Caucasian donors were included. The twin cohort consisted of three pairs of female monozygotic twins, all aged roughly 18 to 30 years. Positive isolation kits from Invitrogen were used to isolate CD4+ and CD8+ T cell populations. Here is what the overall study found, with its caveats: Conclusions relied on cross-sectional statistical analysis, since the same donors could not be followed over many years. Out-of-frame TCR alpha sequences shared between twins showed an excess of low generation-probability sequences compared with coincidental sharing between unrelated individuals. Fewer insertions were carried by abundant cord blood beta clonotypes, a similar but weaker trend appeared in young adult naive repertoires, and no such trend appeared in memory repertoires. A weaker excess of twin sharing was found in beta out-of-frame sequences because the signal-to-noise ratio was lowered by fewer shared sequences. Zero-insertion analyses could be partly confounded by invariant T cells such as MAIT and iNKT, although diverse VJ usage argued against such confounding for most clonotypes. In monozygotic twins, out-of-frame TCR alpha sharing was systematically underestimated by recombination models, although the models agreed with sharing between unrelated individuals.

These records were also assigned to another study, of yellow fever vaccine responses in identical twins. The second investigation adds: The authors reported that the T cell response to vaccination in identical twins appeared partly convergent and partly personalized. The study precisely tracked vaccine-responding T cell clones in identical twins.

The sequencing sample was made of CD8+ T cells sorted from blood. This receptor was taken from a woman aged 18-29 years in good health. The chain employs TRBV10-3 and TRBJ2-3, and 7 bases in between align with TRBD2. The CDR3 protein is CAISEPSGLTDTQYF. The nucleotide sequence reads TGTGCCATCAGTGAGCCTAGCGGACTCACAGATACGCAGTATTTT.